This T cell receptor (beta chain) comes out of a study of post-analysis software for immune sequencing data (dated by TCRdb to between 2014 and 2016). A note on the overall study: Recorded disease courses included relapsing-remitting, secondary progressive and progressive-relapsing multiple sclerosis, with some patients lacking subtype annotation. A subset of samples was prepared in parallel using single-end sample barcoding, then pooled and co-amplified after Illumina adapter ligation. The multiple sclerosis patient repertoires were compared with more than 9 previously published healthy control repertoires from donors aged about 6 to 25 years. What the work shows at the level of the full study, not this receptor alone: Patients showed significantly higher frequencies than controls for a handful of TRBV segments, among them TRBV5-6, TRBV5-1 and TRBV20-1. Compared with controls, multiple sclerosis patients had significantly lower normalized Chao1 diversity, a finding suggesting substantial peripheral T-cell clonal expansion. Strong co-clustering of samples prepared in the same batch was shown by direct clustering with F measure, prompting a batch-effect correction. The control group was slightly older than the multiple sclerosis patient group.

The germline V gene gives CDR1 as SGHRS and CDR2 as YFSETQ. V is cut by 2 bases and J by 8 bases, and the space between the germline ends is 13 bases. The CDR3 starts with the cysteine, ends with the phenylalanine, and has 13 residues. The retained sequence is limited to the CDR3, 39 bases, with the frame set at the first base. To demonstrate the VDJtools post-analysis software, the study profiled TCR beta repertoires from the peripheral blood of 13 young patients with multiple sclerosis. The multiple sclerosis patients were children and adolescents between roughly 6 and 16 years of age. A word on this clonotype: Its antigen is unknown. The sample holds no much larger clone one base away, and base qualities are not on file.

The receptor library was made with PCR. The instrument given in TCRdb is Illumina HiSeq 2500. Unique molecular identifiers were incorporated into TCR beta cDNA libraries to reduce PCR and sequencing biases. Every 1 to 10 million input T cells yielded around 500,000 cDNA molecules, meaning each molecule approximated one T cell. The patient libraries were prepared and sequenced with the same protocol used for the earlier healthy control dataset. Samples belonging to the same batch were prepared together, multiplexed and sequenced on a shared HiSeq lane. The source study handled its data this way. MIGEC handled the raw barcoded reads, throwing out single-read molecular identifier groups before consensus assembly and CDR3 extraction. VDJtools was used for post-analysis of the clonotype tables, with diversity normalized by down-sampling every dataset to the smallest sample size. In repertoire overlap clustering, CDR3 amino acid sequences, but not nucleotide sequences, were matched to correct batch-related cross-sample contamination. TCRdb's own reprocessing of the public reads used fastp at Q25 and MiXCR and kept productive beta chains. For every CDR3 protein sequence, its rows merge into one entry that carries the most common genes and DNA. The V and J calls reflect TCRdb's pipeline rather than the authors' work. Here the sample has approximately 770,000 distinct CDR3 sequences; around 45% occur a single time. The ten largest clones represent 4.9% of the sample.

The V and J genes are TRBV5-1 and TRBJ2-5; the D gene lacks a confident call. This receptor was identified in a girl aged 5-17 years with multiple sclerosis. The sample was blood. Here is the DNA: TGCGCCAGCAGCTTCACGGCCGATGGAACCCAGTACTTC. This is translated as CASSFTADGTQYF.